Following are 27 T cell receptor beta chains from one sample sequenced in a study of T cell responses to AZD1222 COVID-19 vaccine. The assay was immunoSEQ multiplex PCR, and TCRdb's table has in-frame clones only and misses some. Among roughly 77,000 clones listed, 75% to 95% were seen once. The starting material was peripheral blood, obtained 28 days after the second AZD1222 dose. The receptors stem from an adult who received the AZD1222 COVID-19 vaccine.

The rearrangement uses TRBV9 and TRBJ2-7, with D perhaps matching TRBD2 (5 bases). The CDR3 extends over 14 amino acids. Germline V gene sequence: CDR1 SGDLS, CDR2 YYNGEE. The V end lost 2 bases, the J end lost 2 bases, and 11 bases lay between the germline ends. In DNA, the CDR3 is TGTGCCAGCAGCGTCAGACTAACTCCCTACGAGCAGTACTTC. Its translation: CASSVRLTPYEQYF.

The V gene is TRBV6-5, the J gene TRBJ2-7; 8 bases align to TRBD1. With 5 bases clipped from V and 2 bases from J, the junction kept 8 bases outside the gene matches. CDR1 and CDR2 from the germline V gene are MNHEY and SVGAGI. The CDR3 covers 15 residues. DNA for the CDR3: TGTGCCAGCAGTAGGGGACAGGCGGCTACCTACGAGCAGTACTTC. As protein: CASSRGQAATYEQYF.

The genes are TRBV4-1 and TRBJ2-7; 10 positions match TRBD2. CDR1 and CDR2 from the germline V gene are MGHRA and YSYEKL. The V and J ends lost 6 bases and 2 bases, in that order; junction bases with no gene match: 7. This CDR3 has 15 residues. The CDR3 reads CASRPGLASPYEQYF. The CDR3 region has the DNA TGCGCCAGCAGGCCGGGACTAGCGAGTCCCTACGAGCAGTACTTC.

The chain combines TRBV5-1 with TRBJ1-5, with D tentatively TRBD1 (5 bases). Germline CDR1 reads SGHRS; CDR2 reads YFSETQ. V lost 3 bases, J lost 1 base, and 8 bases lay in between. The CDR3 length is 14 residues. The CDR3 region is CASSWGESNQPQHF. In nucleotides, the CDR3 is TGCGCCAGCAGCTGGGGCGAGAGCAATCAGCCCCAGCATTTT.

The V gene is TRBV6-5, the J gene TRBJ2-7, with D tentatively TRBD1 or TRBD2 (5 bases each). Germline lookup yields CDR1 MNHEY and CDR2 SVGAGI. The V end was cut by 6 bases, the J end by 6 bases, with 12 bases between. This CDR3 is 12 amino acids long. CDR3 DNA sequence: TGTGCCAGCAGACAACCAGGGACCGAGCAGTACTTC. It yields the protein CASRQPGTEQYF.

The sample holds one count of this clone. The chain employs TRBV5-6 and TRBJ2-2; D is unclear. The CDR3 covers 13 residues. Trimming stripped 0 bases from V and 4 bases from J, with 4 bases between. In germline, CDR1 is SGHDT, CDR2 YYEEEE. CDR3 nucleotides: TGTGCCAGCAGCTTGGGTAGCACCGGGGAGCTGTTTTTT. Residues: CASSLGSTGELFF.

This chain connects TRBV24-1 to TRBJ2-3, with 7 positions matching TRBD2. The CDR3 is 16 residues long. Germline V lookup: CDR1 KGHDR, CDR2 SFDVKD. Unmatched junction bases numbered 8, after V lost 4 bases and J lost 2 bases. CDR3 amino acids: CATSDRLAGVTDTQYF. The CDR3 DNA sequence: TGTGCCACCAGTGACCGACTGGCGGGAGTCACAGATACGCAGTATTTT.

V is TRBV6-5 and J is TRBJ2-7; 9 bases agree with TRBD2. The germline V gene encodes CDR1 MNHEY and CDR2 SVGAGI. Germline trimming cut 8 bases from V and 7 bases from J; bases unmatched to any gene: 9. The CDR3 consists of 13 residues. This CDR3 reads CASAARGGLEQYF. The CDR3 coding sequence is TGTGCCAGCGCGGCGCGGGGGGGCCTGGAGCAGTACTTC.

This sequence joins TRBV27 and TRBJ2-3, with a possible D match to TRBD1 (6 bases). Trimming removed 10 bases at V and 2 bases at J, with 13 bases between. Germline CDR1 and CDR2: MNHEY and SMNVEV (reference sequence). This CDR3 has 13 amino acids. In DNA form, the CDR3 reads TGTGCCACAGGGGAGAGAGCCACAGATACGCAGTATTTT. This gives the protein CATGERATDTQYF.

The rearrangement joins TRBV6-5 to TRBJ2-1; 7 bases fit TRBD1. V was pared by 7 bases and J by 3 bases, with 3 bases of the junction left unmatched. Per germline, CDR1 MNHEY and CDR2 SVGAGI. This CDR3 is built from 13 residues. The CDR3, as DNA: TGTGCCAGCAAAAGGGACAGCTACAATGAGCAGTTCTTC. Residues: CASKRDSYNEQFF.

The gene calls are TRBV11-2 and TRBJ2-3; 11 nucleotides line up with TRBD2. From germline, CDR1 is SGHAT and CDR2 FQNNGV. Germline trimming cut 3 bases from V and 3 bases from J; bases unmatched to any gene: 2. CDR3 length: 15 amino acids. CDR3 nucleotide sequence: TGTGCCAGCAGCTTTAGCGGGGGGGGAACAGATACGCAGTATTTT. It translates to CASSFSGGGTDTQYF.

This chain uses TRBV9 with TRBJ1-5; maybe TRBD1 (5 bases). V was clipped by 0 bases and J by 6 bases, with 10 bases between them. This CDR3 has 14 amino acids. Germline CDR1 is SGDLS and CDR2 is YYNGEE. This CDR3 is CASSVEGSSQPQHF. In nucleotides, the CDR3 is TGTGCCAGCAGCGTAGAGGGGTCAAGTCAGCCCCAGCATTTT.

The genes are TRBV15 and TRBJ2-4; no reliable D call. Germline V CDR1 and CDR2: LNHNV, YYDKDF (reference sequence). This CDR3 contains 13 residues. With 5 bases removed from V and 7 bases from J, the gap between germline ends came to 12 bases. CDR3: CATSRPTWNIQYF. CDR3 nucleotides: TGTGCCACCAGCCGCCCGACTTGGAACATTCAGTACTTC. The full variable domain, completed using reference TRBV15 and TRBJ2-4, is DAMVIQNPRYQVTQFGKPVTLSCSQTLNHNVMYWYQQKSSQAPKLLFHYYDKDFNNEADTPDNFQSRRPNTSFCFLDIRSPGLGDTAMYLCATSRPTWNIQYFGAGTRLSVL.

V is TRBV11-3 and J is TRBJ1-1, with D perhaps TRBD1 (5 bases). V gave up 10 bases and J gave up 4 bases, with 16 bases separating them. The CDR3 spans 13 residues. Germline V gives CDR1 SGHNT, CDR2 YENEEA. The chain's CDR3 is CATSSGATTEAFF. As DNA, the CDR3 is TGTGCCACCTCGTCCGGGGCAACCACTGAAGCTTTCTTT.

The chain carries TRBV4-1 and TRBJ1-5; TRBD1 matches at 9 bases. The CDR3 totals 16 residues. CDR1 is MGHRA, CDR2 YSYEKL, per germline. V dropped 5 bases and J dropped 2; count of bases not matched to a gene: 7. CDR3 region: CASSLTWTGGNQPQHF. The CDR3 DNA is TGCGCCAGCAGCTTGACTTGGACAGGGGGCAATCAGCCCCAGCATTTT.

The gene calls are TRBV5-6 and TRBJ2-2; perhaps TRBD1 as D (5 bases). Between the trimmed V and J ends, which lost 5 bases and 7 bases, there was a span of 21 bases. The CDR3 spans 16 residues. Germline V CDR1 and CDR2: SGHDT, YYEEEE. CDR3 nucleotide sequence: TGTGCCAGCAGGTCTCTGGCCAGGGATGTTGGCGGGGAGCTGTTTTTT. It translates to CASRSLARDVGGELFF.

The rearrangement uses TRBV6-2 or TRBV6-3 and TRBJ1-4; 8 bases agree with TRBD1. The CDR3 is 14 residues long. Germline V CDR1 and CDR2: MNHEY, SVGEGT. V shed 0 bases and J 11 bases; nucleotides not matched to a gene: 5. Here the CDR3 DNA reads TGTGCCAGCAGTTACTCGACAGGGGTTGAGAAACTGTTTTTT. Translating gives CASSYSTGVEKLFF.

CDR3 DNA sequence: TGTGCCAGCAGCCCCAGTGGGGTCACCGGGGAGCTGTTTTTT. Its protein product is CASSPSGVTGELFF. The chain is built from TRBV7-3 and TRBJ2-2; the D is unclear. The V gene's germline CDR1 is SGHTA and CDR2 FQGTGA. V shed 5 bases and J shed 4 bases, with 11 bases lying between them. The CDR3 contains 14 residues.

The J gene is TRBJ2-3, the V gene TRBV20-1; D is unresolved. This CDR3 is 14 amino acids long. Between the trimmed V and J ends, which lost 3 bases and 4 bases, there was a span of 14 bases. Germline V gives CDR1 DFQATT, CDR2 SNEGSKA (reference sequence). Here the CDR3 DNA reads TGCAGTGCTAGTCTACTTACCCCCCCAGATACGCAGTATTTT. Translating it yields CSASLLTPPDTQYF.

This clone was seen just once. The CDR3 nucleotides read TGTGCCAGCAGCTCCGGGACAGGGGACACCGGGGAGCTGTTTTTT. Its protein product is CASSSGTGDTGELFF. This chain links TRBV6-5 with TRBJ2-2, with TRBD1 identical over 10 bases. Losses at the gene ends were 6 bases for V and 3 bases for J; bases not matched to a gene: 4. This CDR3 has 15 residues. Germline V gene data show CDR1 as MNHEY and CDR2 as SVGAGI.

The V call is TRBV7-8, the J call TRBJ1-1; no clear D gene. The V gene's germline CDR1 is SGHVS and CDR2 FQNEAQ. The CDR3 has 15 residues. V was shortened by 0 bases and J by 4 bases, with 12 bases between the two germline ends. CDR3 protein: CASSLAGEVGTEAFF. The DNA for the CDR3 is TGTGCCAGCAGCTTAGCGGGTGAGGTAGGCACTGAAGCTTTCTTT.

This chain links TRBV5-1 with TRBJ1-1, with D perhaps TRBD1 (6 bases). The V and J ends lost 4 bases and 6 bases respectively, with 16 bases between them. The CDR3 is 14 amino acids. CDR1 and CDR2 (germline): SGHRS, YFSETQ. In nucleotides, the CDR3 is TGCGCCAGCAGCGACCCACAGGGCTCAGCTGAAGCTTTCTTT. Amino acids: CASSDPQGSAEAFF.

The gene calls are TRBV12-5 and TRBJ1-1; no definite D call. Germline V gene lookup returns CDR1 LGHNT and CDR2 FRNRAP. The CDR3 covers 13 residues. V shed 1 base and J shed 0 bases, with 3 bases lying between them. CDR3 residues: CASGLEMNTEAFF. The DNA of the CDR3 is TGTGCTAGTGGTTTGGAAATGAACACTGAAGCTTTCTTT.

This clone came up a few times. The chain recombines TRBV10-3 with TRBJ1-1, with D unclear. V lost 3 bases, J lost 10 bases, and 9 bases lay in between. The CDR3 loop spans 11 amino acids. The germline V gene encodes CDR1 ENHRY and CDR2 SYGVKD. CDR3 protein: CAISDGEAAFF. The DNA of the CDR3 is TGTGCCATCAGTGATGGGGAAGCAGCTTTCTTT.

This chain connects TRBV11-2 to TRBJ2-7; 7 bases agree with TRBD1. The junction had 9 bases not matched to a gene; V was cut back by 3 bases and J by 1 base. Per the germline V gene, CDR1 is SGHAT and CDR2 is FQNNGV. This CDR3 is 16 amino acids long. In DNA form, the CDR3 reads TGTGCCAGCAGCTTTAAGTCAGGGGGTAGGTCCTACGAGCAGTACTTC. The encoded protein is CASSFKSGGRSYEQYF. Combining the CDR3 with reference TRBV11-2 and TRBJ2-7 gives the whole variable domain EAGVAQSPRYKIIEKRQSVAFWCNPISGHATLYWYQQILGQGPKLLIQFQNNGVVDDSQLPKDRFSAERLKGVDSTLKIQPAKLEDSAVYLCASSFKSGGRSYEQYFGPGTRLTVT.

The rearrangement joins TRBV4-2 to TRBJ2-2; tentative D call: TRBD1 (6 bases). Germline CDR1 LGHNA, CDR2 YNFKEQ. The CDR3 extends over 15 amino acids. Trimming left V 6 bases short and J 6 bases short, with 17 bases between. CDR3 in amino acids: CASRKPGQMSGELFF. CDR3 nucleotides: TGTGCCAGCAGAAAGCCGGGACAAATGTCCGGGGAGCTGTTTTTT.

This clone was detected once. The chain joins TRBV3-1 (or the pseudogene TRBV3-2) to TRBJ1-2; 8 positions agree with TRBD1. The germline V gene has CDR1 LGHDT and CDR2 YNNKEL (reference sequence). CDR3 length equals 13 residues. J gave up 6 bases and V 8 bases, and 8 bases lay outside the gene matches. The CDR3 protein is CASSGSTGDGYTF. CDR3 bases: TGTGCCAGCTCGGGGTCGACAGGGGATGGCTACACCTTC.